The following is a TCR beta chain sequence with its context. Every TCR cDNA molecule carried a tag that served as a unique molecular identifier. One entry per CDR3 protein results from TCRdb running MiXCR on the 5' RACE reads. The sample shows roughly 2,000 distinct CDR3 sequences, less than 20% of them seen only once. The record originates from a study of spatial heterogeneity in lung cancer. Turning to the study itself: Alpha-chain detections were consistently fewer than beta-chain detections among the sequences.

Time point reported: sample taken at primary tumor resection. Without sorting, whole RNA was sequenced from tumor, nontumor lung or frozen PBMC. The donor population consisted of approximately 79 patients with untreated, early-stage non-small cell lung cancer. Germline-derived CDR1 and CDR2 are LNHDA and SQIVND (reference sequence). The V end lost 5 bases, the J end lost 8 bases, and 18 bases lay between the germline ends. The CDR3 contains 14 residues. The clonotype originates from a male donor with early-stage non-small cell lung cancer. The sample in question was PBMCs, obtained at surgery. The rearrangement joins TRBV19 to TRBJ1-2, with D perhaps TRBD1 (5 bases). The CDR3 DNA sequence: TGTGCCAGTAGTCCCTTACAGGTAGGGGACGGCTACACCTTC. This encodes CASSPLQVGDGYTF.